The TCR beta chain under discussion was sequenced for a study of blood T cell repertoires in COVID-19. Study information: Acute-phase and convalescent COVID-19 samples originated in the United States, Italy and Spain.

Germline V gives CDR1 MDHEN, CDR2 SYDVKM. The germline V and J ends were trimmed by 2 bases and 4 bases, with 16 bases remaining between them. This CDR3 comprises 16 residues. Living in about two dozen US areas, the participants were between roughly 18 and 90 years of age. Resolution of symptoms, clearance, or two negative PCRs was present in recovered Cohort 3 donors. The assay was immunoSEQ multiplex PCR, and TCRdb's table has in-frame clones only and misses some. This table holds 310,000 or so clones, about 91% found once. The chain employs TRBV28 and TRBJ2-3; maybe TRBD2 (6 bases). The sequenced sample was PBMCs or T cells enriched from blood (not recorded which). The receptor's source is a woman under 30 who had recovered from COVID-19. CDR3 region: CASSLDSGSRSDTQYF. CDR3 nucleotide sequence: TGTGCCAGCAGTTTAGATTCCGGGAGCCGGTCAGATACGCAGTATTTT.